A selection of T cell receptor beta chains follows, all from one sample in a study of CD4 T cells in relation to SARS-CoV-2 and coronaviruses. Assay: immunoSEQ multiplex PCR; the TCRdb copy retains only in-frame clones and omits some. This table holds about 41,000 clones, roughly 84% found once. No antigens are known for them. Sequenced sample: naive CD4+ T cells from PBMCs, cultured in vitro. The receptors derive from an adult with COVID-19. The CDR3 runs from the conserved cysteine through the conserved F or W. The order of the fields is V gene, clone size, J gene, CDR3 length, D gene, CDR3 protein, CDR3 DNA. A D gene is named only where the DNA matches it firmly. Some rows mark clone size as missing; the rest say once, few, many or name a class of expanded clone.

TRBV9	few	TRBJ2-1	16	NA	CASTSSGQGTYNEQFF	TGTGCCAGCACCTCGAGTGGTCAGGGGACCTACAATGAGCAGTTCTTC
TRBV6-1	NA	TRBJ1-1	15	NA	CASSDAGLLNTEAFF	TGTGCCAGCAGTGACGCGGGACTCCTGAACACTGAAGCTTTCTTT
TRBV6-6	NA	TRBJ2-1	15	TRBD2	CASSLGLAGGGEQFF	TGTGCCAGCAGTCTCGGACTAGCGGGAGGGGGTGAGCAGTTCTTC
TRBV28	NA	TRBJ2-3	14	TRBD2	CASIAGGITDTQYF	TGTGCCAGCATAGCGGGAGGAATCACAGATACGCAGTATTTT
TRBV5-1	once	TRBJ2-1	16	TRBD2	CASSRPGGSKYNEQFF	TGCGCCAGCAGCCGGCCTGGCGGGAGCAAGTACAATGAGCAGTTCTTC
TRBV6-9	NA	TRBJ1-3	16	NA	CATRRDTFTSGNTIYF	TGTGCCACCCGCCGGGACACCTTTACCTCTGGAAACACCATATATTTT
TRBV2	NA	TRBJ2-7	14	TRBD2	CASSGLAGTDEQYF	TGTGCCAGCAGCGGACTAGCGGGAACGGACGAGCAGTACTTC
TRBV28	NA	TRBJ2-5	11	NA	CASSSGETQYF	TGTGCCAGCAGTTCCGGGGAGACCCAGTACTTC
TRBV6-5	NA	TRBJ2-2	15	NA	CASSLRLQHTGELFF	TGTGCCAGCAGTTTAAGGTTGCAACACACCGGGGAGCTGTTTTTT
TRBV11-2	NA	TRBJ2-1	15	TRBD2	CASSSGTSGYNEQFF	TGTGCCAGCAGCAGCGGGACTAGCGGGTACAATGAGCAGTTCTTC
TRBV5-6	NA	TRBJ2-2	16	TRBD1	CASSLRGRGFTGELFF	TGTGCCAGCAGCTTGCGTGGCAGGGGGTTCACCGGGGAGCTGTTTTTT
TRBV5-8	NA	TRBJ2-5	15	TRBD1	CASSSGTVKAETQYF	TGTGCCAGCAGCTCCGGGACAGTGAAAGCAGAGACCCAGTACTTC
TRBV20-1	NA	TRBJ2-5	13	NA	CSASWHVVETQYF	TGCAGTGCTAGTTGGCATGTGGTGGAGACCCAGTACTTC
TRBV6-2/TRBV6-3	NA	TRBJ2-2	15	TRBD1	CASSYLYRGAGELFF	TGTGCCAGCAGTTACTTATACAGGGGCGCCGGGGAGCTGTTTTTT
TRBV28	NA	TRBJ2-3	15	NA	CASSPLGSSTDTQYF	TGTGCCAGCAGCCCTCTAGGGAGTAGCACAGATACGCAGTATTTT
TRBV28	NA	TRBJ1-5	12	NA	CASRGNNQPQHF	TGTGCCAGCAGGGGGAACAATCAGCCCCAGCATTTT
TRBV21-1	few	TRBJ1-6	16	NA	CASSKGGGLTDSPLHF	TGTGCCAGCAGCAAAGGTGGGGGGCTGACGGACTCACCCCTCCACTTT
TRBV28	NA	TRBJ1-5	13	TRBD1	CASRRQGSQPQHF	TGTGCCAGCAGACGACAGGGGAGTCAGCCCCAGCATTTT
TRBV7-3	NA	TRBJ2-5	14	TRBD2	CASSLNPGGETQYF	TGTGCCAGCAGCTTAAATCCGGGAGGGGAGACCCAGTACTTC
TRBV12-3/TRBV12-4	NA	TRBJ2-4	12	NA	CASSQRRVGGHF	TGTGCCAGCAGCCAGAGACGCGTAGGAGGTCACTTC
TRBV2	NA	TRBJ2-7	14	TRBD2	CASNLGGSIDEQYF	TGTGCCAGCAATTTGGGCGGGAGTATCGACGAGCAGTACTTC
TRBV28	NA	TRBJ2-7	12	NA	CASSYLSYEQYF	TGTGCCAGCAGTTACCTCTCCTACGAGCAGTACTTC
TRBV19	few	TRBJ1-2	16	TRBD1	CASRFTPGQGDYGYTF	TGTGCCAGTAGGTTTACGCCGGGACAGGGGGACTATGGCTACACCTTC
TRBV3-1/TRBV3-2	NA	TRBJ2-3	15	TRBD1	CASSPLRTGADTQYF	TGTGCCAGCAGCCCTCTCCGGACAGGGGCAGATACGCAGTATTTT
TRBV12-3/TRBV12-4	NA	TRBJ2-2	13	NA	CASGAPNTGELFF	TGTGCCTCCGGGGCGCCGAACACCGGGGAGCTGTTTTTT
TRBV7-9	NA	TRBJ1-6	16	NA	CASSLETLGGSSPLHF	TGTGCCAGCAGCTTAGAAACCTTGGGAGGAAGCTCACCCCTCCACTTT
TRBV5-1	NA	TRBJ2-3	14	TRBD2	CASSPGGAADTQYF	TGCGCCAGCAGCCCGGGGGGAGCGGCAGATACGCAGTATTTT
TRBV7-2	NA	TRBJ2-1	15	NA	CASSLERRSYNEQFF	TGTGCCAGCAGCTTGGAGCGGCGCTCCTACAATGAGCAGTTCTTC
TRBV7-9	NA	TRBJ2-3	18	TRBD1	CASSLGMGQVPSTDTQYF	TGTGCCAGCAGCTTAGGGATGGGACAGGTGCCTAGCACAGATACGCAGTATTTT
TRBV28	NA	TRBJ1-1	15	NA	CASKTNPRGFTEAFF	TGTGCCAGCAAGACGAACCCCAGGGGATTCACTGAAGCTTTCTTT
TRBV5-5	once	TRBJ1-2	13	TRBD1	CASSSDRGIGYTF	TGTGCCAGCAGCTCGGACAGGGGGATAGGCTACACCTTC
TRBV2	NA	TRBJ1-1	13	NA	CAGYRVLNTEAFF	TGTGCCGGGTACAGGGTTTTGAACACTGAAGCTTTCTTT
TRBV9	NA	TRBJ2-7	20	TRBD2	CASSAHFRGRAYPCPSEQYF	TGTGCCAGCAGCGCCCACTTTCGTGGGAGGGCCTATCCGTGCCCCTCCGAGCAGTACTTC
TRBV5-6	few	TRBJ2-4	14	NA	CASSLGRSKNIQYF	TGTGCCAGCAGCCTGGGACGGTCCAAAAACATTCAGTACTTC
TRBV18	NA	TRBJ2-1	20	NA	CASSPRTGSGKREVDNEQFF	TGTGCCAGCTCACCTCGGACAGGGAGTGGGAAACGGGAGGTGGACAATGAGCAGTTCTTC
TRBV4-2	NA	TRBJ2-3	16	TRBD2	CASSQGLAGGTDTQYF	TGTGCCAGCAGCCAGGGACTAGCGGGAGGAACAGATACGCAGTATTTT
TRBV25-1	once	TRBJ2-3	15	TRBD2	CASSDARGNTDTQYF	TGTGCCAGCAGTGATGCGCGGGGGAACACAGATACGCAGTATTTT
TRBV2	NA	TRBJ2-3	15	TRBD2	CASSDRAGEVDTQYF	TGTGCCAGCAGTGATCGAGCGGGAGAAGTGGATACGCAGTATTTT
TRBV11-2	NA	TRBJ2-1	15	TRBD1	CASSFGQGFIGEQFF	TGTGCCAGCAGCTTTGGACAGGGGTTTATCGGTGAGCAGTTCTTC
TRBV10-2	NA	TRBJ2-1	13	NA	CASKRDAYNEQFF	TGCGCCAGCAAAAGGGACGCCTACAATGAGCAGTTCTTC
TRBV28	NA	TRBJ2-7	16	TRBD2	CASSLRSGGQTGEQYF	TGTGCCAGCAGTTTACGCTCGGGAGGGCAGACGGGAGAGCAGTACTTC
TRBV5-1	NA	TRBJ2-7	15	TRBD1	CASSYSGTGSYEQYF	TGCGCCAGCAGCTATTCGGGGACAGGGTCCTACGAGCAGTACTTC
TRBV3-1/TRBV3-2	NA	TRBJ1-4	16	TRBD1	CASSPGTEPTNEKLFF	TGTGCCAGCAGCCCCGGGACAGAACCAACTAATGAAAAACTGTTTTTT
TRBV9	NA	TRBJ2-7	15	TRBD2	CASSALAGGTYEQYF	TGTGCCAGCAGCGCCTTAGCGGGAGGGACCTACGAGCAGTACTTC
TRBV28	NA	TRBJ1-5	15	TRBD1	CASSPRTGGNQPQHF	TGTGCCAGCAGTCCCCGTACAGGGGGCAATCAGCCCCAGCATTTT
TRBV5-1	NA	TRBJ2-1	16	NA	CASSLEVSGGANEQFF	TGCGCCAGCAGCTTGGAAGTTAGCGGAGGGGCCAATGAGCAGTTCTTC
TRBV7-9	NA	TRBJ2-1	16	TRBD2	CASRPKLAGVYNEQFF	TGTGCCAGCAGACCAAAACTAGCGGGAGTTTACAATGAGCAGTTCTTC
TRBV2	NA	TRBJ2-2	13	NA	CASSVLWTGELFF	TGTGCCAGCAGTGTACTGTGGACCGGGGAGCTGTTTTTT
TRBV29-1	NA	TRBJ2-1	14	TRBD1	CSIRNRGFYNEQFF	TGCAGCATTCGAAACAGGGGGTTTTACAATGAGCAGTTCTTC
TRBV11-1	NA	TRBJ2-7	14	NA	CASSLDGRSYEQYF	TGTGCCAGCAGCTTAGACGGCAGGTCCTACGAGCAGTACTTC
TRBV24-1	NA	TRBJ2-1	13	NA	CATSDLPGNEQFF	TGTGCCACCAGTGACCTCCCCGGCAATGAGCAGTTCTTC
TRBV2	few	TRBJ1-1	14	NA	CASSTGTWGTEAFF	TGTGCCAGCAGCACCGGGACATGGGGCACTGAAGCTTTCTTT
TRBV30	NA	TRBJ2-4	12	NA	CAWSVTGNIQYF	TGTGCCTGGAGTGTTACAGGAAACATTCAGTACTTC
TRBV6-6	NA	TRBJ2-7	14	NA	CASSYSGRGGEQYF	TGTGCCAGCAGTTACTCGGGCAGGGGCGGCGAGCAGTACTTC
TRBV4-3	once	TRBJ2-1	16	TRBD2	CASSQTGTSGYNEQFF	TGCGCCAGCAGCCAAACTGGGACTAGCGGTTACAATGAGCAGTTCTTC